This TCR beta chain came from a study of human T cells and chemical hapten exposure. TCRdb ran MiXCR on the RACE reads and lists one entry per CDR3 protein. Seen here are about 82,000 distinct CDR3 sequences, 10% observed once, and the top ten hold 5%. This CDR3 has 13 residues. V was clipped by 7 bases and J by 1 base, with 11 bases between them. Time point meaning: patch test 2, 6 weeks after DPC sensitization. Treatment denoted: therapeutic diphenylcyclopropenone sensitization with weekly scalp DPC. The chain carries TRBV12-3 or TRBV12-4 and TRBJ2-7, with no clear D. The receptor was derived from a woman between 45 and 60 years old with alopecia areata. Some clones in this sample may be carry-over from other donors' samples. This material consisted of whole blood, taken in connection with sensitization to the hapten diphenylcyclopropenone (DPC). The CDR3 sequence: CASTGSLSYEQYF. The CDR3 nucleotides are TGTGCCAGCACGGGCAGCCTATCCTACGAGCAGTACTTC.